The entry below gives a single T cell receptor (beta chain) sequence along with its context. The antigen remains unidentified. The sample is drawn from a study of identical twins. Germline V gene lookup returns CDR1 DFQATT and CDR2 SNEGSKA (reference sequence). CDR3 length equals 13 residues. Trimming cost V 3 bases and J 2 bases, with 10 bases left between them. Study-wide points: Excess sharing by twins proved weaker in beta out-of-frame sequences.

cDNA carried unique molecular identifiers, and a universal primer site was added by template switching. One entry per CDR3 protein, called by TCRdb with MiXCR from the 5' RACE reads. The sample contains 1,800,000 or so distinct CDR3 sequences, around a third of which appear only once. The receptor was isolated from a newborn girl in good health. The sample taken for sequencing was cord blood. The rearrangement uses TRBV20-1 and TRBJ1-1; D perhaps matches TRBD1 (5 bases). As DNA, the CDR3 is TGCAGTGCTAGCCAGGGAGTTAACACTGAAGCTTTCTTT. This encodes CSASQGVNTEAFF.